The rows below give T cell receptor beta chains drawn from one sample of a study of regulatory T cells in long-lasting Graves disease. MiXCR was run by TCRdb on the multiplex PCR reads, yielding one entry per CDR3 protein. This repertoire shows 560,000 or so distinct CDR3 sequences, around 15% found once; its top ten account for around 12%. The sample was also reused in another study, on T cells in Graves' hyperthyroidism and ophthalmopathy.

The input for sequencing was peripheral blood mononuclear cells (PBMCs), taken at new diagnosis, from a patient treated with antithyroid drugs. The receptors come from a man aged 18 to 29 with Graves disease. Both conserved end residues are part of each CDR3. The order of the fields is D gene, J gene, V gene, clone size, CDR3 protein, CDR3 DNA. The D gene is left open where the match is weak. The size entry is marked missing in some rows and otherwise reads once, few, many or a size class.

D: TRBD2
J: TRBJ2-7
V: TRBV11-2
size: many
CDR3: CASSFTGTSIIYEQYF
DNA: TGTGCCAGCAGCTTCACCGGGACTAGCATTATCTACGAGCAGTACTTC

D: TRBD2
J: TRBJ2-3
V: TRBV5-1
size: -
CDR3: CASSLGLAGDSDTQYF
DNA: TGCGCCAGCAGCTTAGGACTAGCGGGAGATTCGGATACGCAGTATTTT

D: TRBD2
J: TRBJ2-1
V: TRBV7-2
size: many
CDR3: CAVRTRPANEQFF
DNA: TGTGCCGTCCGGACTAGACCCGCCAATGAGCAGTTCTTC

D: -
J: TRBJ2-2
V: TRBV5-1
size: -
CDR3: CASSWGFGNTGELFF
DNA: TGCGCCAGCAGCTGGGGGTTTGGGAACACCGGGGAGCTGTTTTTT

D: TRBD2
J: TRBJ2-1
V: TRBV25-1
size: few
CDR3: CASSESLGTITSYNEQFF
DNA: TGTGCCAGCAGTGAATCTCTGGGGACTATTACCTCCTACAATGAGCAGTTCTTC

D: -
J: TRBJ2-7
V: TRBV6-1
size: many
CDR3: CASTTIAESYEQYF
DNA: TGTGCCAGCACGACTATAGCGGAATCCTACGAGCAGTACTTC

D: -
J: TRBJ2-1
V: TRBV11-2
size: -
CDR3: CASSLLGVGSGEQFF
DNA: TGTGCCAGCAGTTTGTTGGGGGTCGGGTCAGGTGAGCAGTTCTTC

D: TRBD1
J: TRBJ1-4
V: TRBV6-1
size: -
CDR3: CASRPGQSNEKLFF
DNA: TGTGCCAGCAGGCCGGGACAGTCTAATGAAAAACTGTTTTTT

D: -
J: TRBJ1-4
V: TRBV5-1
size: few
CDR3: CASSLVGGGEKLFF
DNA: TGCGCCAGCAGCTTGGTTGGGGGCGGAGAAAAACTGTTTTTT

D: TRBD2
J: TRBJ2-7
V: TRBV29-1
size: many
CDR3: CSVLGTSGAYEQYF
DNA: TGCAGCGTCCTTGGGACTAGCGGAGCCTACGAGCAGTACTTC

D: -
J: TRBJ2-5
V: TRBV6-5
size: -
CDR3: CASSFNSAAGLLQETQYF
DNA: TGTGCCAGCAGTTTTAATTCGGCGGCGGGATTGTTACAAGAGACCCAGTACTTC

D: -
J: TRBJ2-2
V: TRBV5-5
size: -
CDR3: CASSSVVGTENTGELFF
DNA: TGTGCCAGCAGCTCCGTGGTGGGTACCGAGAACACCGGGGAGCTGTTTTTT

D: -
J: TRBJ1-2
V: TRBV29-1
size: -
CDR3: CSVDRNYGYTF
DNA: TGCAGCGTTGACAGGAACTATGGCTACACCTTC

D: -
J: TRBJ2-7
V: TRBV30
size: -
CDR3: CASQGGYEQYF
DNA: TGTGCCAGTCAAGGGGGGTACGAGCAGTACTTC

D: TRBD1
J: TRBJ1-2
V: TRBV28
size: few
CDR3: CASSIVGQGDYGYTF
DNA: TGTGCCAGCAGCATAGTAGGACAGGGGGACTATGGCTACACCTTC

D: -
J: TRBJ2-7
V: TRBV28
size: few
CDR3: CASWIGKPKEQYF
DNA: TGTGCCAGCTGGATCGGTAAGCCGAAAGAGCAGTACTTC

D: TRBD1
J: TRBJ2-7
V: TRBV10-3
size: few
CDR3: CASRPGQDGGEQYF
DNA: TGTGCCAGCCGACCGGGACAGGATGGTGGGGAGCAGTACTTC

D: -
J: TRBJ2-1
V: TRBV3-1
size: -
CDR3: CASSQGHTGLRGNEQFF
DNA: TGTGCCAGCAGCCAAGGACATACTGGACTTAGGGGGAATGAGCAGTTCTTC

D: TRBD1
J: TRBJ2-7
V: TRBV30
size: -
CDR3: CAWGTGKPYEQYF
DNA: TGTGCCTGGGGGACAGGGAAACCCTACGAGCAGTACTTC

D: -
J: TRBJ2-3
V: TRBV7-2
size: few
CDR3: CASSWGLSTDTQYF
DNA: TGTGCCAGCAGCTGGGGACTGAGCACAGATACGCAGTATTTT

D: -
J: TRBJ2-2
V: TRBV7-9
size: many
CDR3: CASRKWEPLGTGELFF
DNA: TGTGCCAGCAGGAAATGGGAACCCCTGGGGACCGGGGAGCTGTTTTTT

D: TRBD2
J: TRBJ2-1
V: TRBV12-3/TRBV12-4
size: many
CDR3: CASSFVGGGEQFF
DNA: TGTGCCAGCAGTTTTGTCGGCGGGGGTGAGCAGTTCTTC

D: TRBD2
J: TRBJ2-1
V: TRBV6-1
size: many
CDR3: CASREREQGYNEQFF
DNA: TGTGCCAGCAGGGAGCGGGAGCAAGGCTACAATGAGCAGTTCTTC

D: -
J: TRBJ1-1
V: TRBV7-3
size: many
CDR3: CASSPGPANTEAFF
DNA: TGTGCCAGCAGCCCAGGGCCGGCCAACACTGAAGCTTTCTTT

D: TRBD1
J: TRBJ2-7
V: TRBV20-1
size: many
CDR3: CSAHTPGQGYEQYF
DNA: TGCAGTGCTCACACCCCGGGACAGGGGTACGAGCAGTACTTC

D: -
J: TRBJ2-1
V: TRBV7-9
size: few
CDR3: CASALTVGLNEQFF
DNA: TGTGCCAGCGCCCTGACAGTGGGCCTTAATGAGCAGTTCTTC

D: TRBD2
J: TRBJ2-7
V: TRBV7-8
size: few
CDR3: CASSLAGAGGILEQYF
DNA: TGTGCCAGCAGCTTAGCGGGGGCGGGAGGGATTCTCGAGCAGTACTTC

D: TRBD1
J: TRBJ1-5
V: TRBV6-2/TRBV6-3
size: -
CDR3: CASKTGQGGTQPQHF
DNA: TGTGCCAGCAAGACCGGACAGGGGGGGACTCAGCCCCAGCATTTT

D: TRBD1
J: TRBJ2-7
V: TRBV6-1
size: many
CDR3: CASSEPGQGFDEQYF
DNA: TGTGCCAGCAGTGAACCGGGACAGGGGTTCGACGAGCAGTACTTC

D: -
J: TRBJ1-4
V: TRBV6-1
size: many
CDR3: CASSLRGKLFF
DNA: TGTGCCAGCAGTCTACGGGGGAAACTGTTTTTT

D: -
J: TRBJ1-1
V: TRBV11-2
size: -
CDR3: CASSLDPDGYMNTEAFF
DNA: TGTGCCAGCAGCTTAGATCCGGACGGATACATGAACACTGAAGCTTTCTTT

D: -
J: TRBJ1-1
V: TRBV6-1
size: many
CDR3: CASRPGSKWTEAFF
DNA: TGTGCCAGCAGACCAGGGAGTAAGTGGACTGAAGCTTTCTTT

D: TRBD2
J: TRBJ2-2
V: TRBV20-1
size: many
CDR3: CSARASGRNTGELFF
DNA: TGCAGTGCTAGAGCTAGCGGGAGAAACACCGGGGAGCTGTTTTTT

D: TRBD1
J: TRBJ2-7
V: TRBV20-1
size: -
CDR3: CSAPRQGTGPYEQYF
DNA: TGCAGTGCTCCCCGTCAGGGGACAGGGCCCTACGAGCAGTACTTC

D: TRBD1
J: TRBJ2-7
V: TRBV6-2/TRBV6-3
size: -
CDR3: CASTLWPGQGAHEQYF
DNA: TGTGCCAGCACCTTGTGGCCGGGACAGGGGGCTCACGAGCAGTACTTC